These T cell receptor beta chains were read from a single sample in a study of T cell repertoires in cytomegalovirus infection. Each CDR3 protein is one row after TCRdb ran MiXCR on the reads. Here the sample spans under 800,000 distinct CDR3 sequences, more than 20% being singletons. Input material: CD8+ T cells from PBMCs. The receptors here all came from a human donor in good health (CMV status not recorded). Some clones in this sample may be carry-over from other donors' samples. CDR3s include the opening cysteine and the closing phenylalanine or tryptophan. Fields, in order: D gene, J gene, V gene, clone size, CDR3 DNA, CDR3 protein. A D gene is named only where the DNA matches it firmly. Size values are once, few and many counts, or a class for expanded clones, and some rows have none.

d_call: TRBD1; j_call: TRBJ2-7; v_call: TRBV7-9; clone_size: many; cdr3_nt: TGTGCCAGCAGCTACGGACAGGGGTCCTACGAGCAGTACTTC; cdr3_aa: CASSYGQGSYEQYF
d_call: NA; j_call: TRBJ2-1; v_call: TRBV4-1; clone_size: NA; cdr3_nt: TGCGCCAGCAGCCAAGATCAGGGCTACTACAATGAGCAGTTCTTC; cdr3_aa: CASSQDQGYYNEQFF
d_call: NA; j_call: TRBJ2-2; v_call: TRBV6-5; clone_size: NA; cdr3_nt: TGTGCCAGCAGTTACTGGCAGGGTAGAGAGCTGTTTTTT; cdr3_aa: CASSYWQGRELFF
d_call: TRBD1; j_call: TRBJ1-4; v_call: TRBV25-1; clone_size: many; cdr3_nt: TGTGCCAGCAGTGATAGGGGGCCCAATGAAAAACTGTTTTTT; cdr3_aa: CASSDRGPNEKLFF
d_call: NA; j_call: TRBJ2-3; v_call: TRBV12-3/TRBV12-4; clone_size: NA; cdr3_nt: TGTGCCAGCAGTTTATCCGGGGCCGGCCCAGATACGCAGTATTTT; cdr3_aa: CASSLSGAGPDTQYF
d_call: TRBD1; j_call: TRBJ2-1; v_call: TRBV27; clone_size: few; cdr3_nt: TGTGCCAGCAGAGTCGGGACAGGGAATCGGCATGAGCAGTTCTTC; cdr3_aa: CASRVGTGNRHEQFF
d_call: NA; j_call: TRBJ1-1; v_call: TRBV7-9; clone_size: few; cdr3_nt: TGTGCCAGCAGACCAACAGGGCTGAACACTGAAGCTTTCTTT; cdr3_aa: CASRPTGLNTEAFF
d_call: NA; j_call: TRBJ2-1; v_call: TRBV29-1; clone_size: few; cdr3_nt: TGCAGCGTTGAAGTAAAACAACCAAATGAGCAGTTCTTC; cdr3_aa: CSVEVKQPNEQFF
d_call: NA; j_call: TRBJ1-1; v_call: TRBV4-1; clone_size: NA; cdr3_nt: TGCGCCAGCAGCCAGTTGACAGAGATGGAAGCTTTCTTT; cdr3_aa: CASSQLTEMEAFF
d_call: TRBD2; j_call: TRBJ2-1; v_call: TRBV20-1; clone_size: NA; cdr3_nt: TGCAGTGCTAAGGGACTAGCGGGGGGGTGCTCCTACAATGAGCAGTTCTTC; cdr3_aa: CSAKGLAGGCSYNEQFF
d_call: TRBD1; j_call: TRBJ1-5; v_call: TRBV20-1; clone_size: NA; cdr3_nt: TGCAGTGCAAGACAGGGTGTCGATCAGCCCCAGCATTTT; cdr3_aa: CSARQGVDQPQHF
d_call: TRBD1; j_call: TRBJ1-2; v_call: TRBV20-1; clone_size: NA; cdr3_nt: TGCAGTGTTAAAAGCGGACAGGCGTTAAACTATGGCTACACCTTC; cdr3_aa: CSVKSGQALNYGYTF
d_call: NA; j_call: TRBJ2-1; v_call: TRBV20-1; clone_size: NA; cdr3_nt: TGCAGTGCCCTAATCAAGAGGGCCCCCTACAATGAGCAGTTCTTC; cdr3_aa: CSALIKRAPYNEQFF
d_call: TRBD1; j_call: TRBJ1-1; v_call: TRBV20-1; clone_size: few; cdr3_nt: TGCAGTGCCCCGGACAGGGAATTTATGAACACTGAAGCTTTCTTT; cdr3_aa: CSAPDREFMNTEAFF
d_call: NA; j_call: TRBJ2-3; v_call: TRBV20-1; clone_size: NA; cdr3_nt: TGCAGTGCTAGAGGGGGTTTAACAGATACGCAGTATTTT; cdr3_aa: CSARGGLTDTQYF
d_call: TRBD2; j_call: TRBJ2-3; v_call: TRBV28; clone_size: many; cdr3_nt: TGTGCCAGCACCCTACGGACTAGCGGGGGGAGCACAGATACGCAGTATTTT; cdr3_aa: CASTLRTSGGSTDTQYF
d_call: NA; j_call: TRBJ2-1; v_call: TRBV19; clone_size: NA; cdr3_nt: TGTGCCAGTGGTCGTGGCGACAATGAGCAGTTCTTC; cdr3_aa: CASGRGDNEQFF
d_call: NA; j_call: TRBJ1-2; v_call: TRBV7-8; clone_size: few; cdr3_nt: TGTGCCAGCAGCAACGGAGCGGGGAACTATGGCTACACCTTC; cdr3_aa: CASSNGAGNYGYTF
d_call: NA; j_call: TRBJ2-7; v_call: TRBV25-1; clone_size: few; cdr3_nt: TGTGCCAGCAGTGAATCTCGGGAGCAGTACTTC; cdr3_aa: CASSESREQYF
d_call: NA; j_call: TRBJ1-1; v_call: TRBV7-9; clone_size: few; cdr3_nt: TGTGCCAGCAGCCCCCACCGGGGGGACACTGAAGCTTTCTTT; cdr3_aa: CASSPHRGDTEAFF
d_call: NA; j_call: TRBJ1-4; v_call: TRBV7-8; clone_size: many; cdr3_nt: TGTGCCAGCAGCCAAGGCAGAGAAAAACTGTTTTTT; cdr3_aa: CASSQGREKLFF
d_call: NA; j_call: TRBJ1-2; v_call: TRBV10-3; clone_size: NA; cdr3_nt: TGTGCCATCGGGGGGAGGGAACGGTACTATGGCTACACCTTC; cdr3_aa: CAIGGRERYYGYTF
d_call: NA; j_call: TRBJ2-2; v_call: TRBV6-2/TRBV6-3; clone_size: many; cdr3_nt: TGTGCCAGCAGTTCCGGGACCTACACCGGGGAGCTGTTTTTT; cdr3_aa: CASSSGTYTGELFF
d_call: NA; j_call: TRBJ1-2; v_call: TRBV25-1; clone_size: NA; cdr3_nt: TGTGCCAGCAGTGAATATGGGGAATTTAGCGGCTACACCTTC; cdr3_aa: CASSEYGEFSGYTF
d_call: NA; j_call: TRBJ1-1; v_call: TRBV12-3/TRBV12-4; clone_size: few; cdr3_nt: TGTGCCAGCAGAAGTCGCTATGTCCAAATCGGGTACACTGAAGCTTTCTTT; cdr3_aa: CASRSRYVQIGYTEAFF